This T cell receptor beta chain was retrieved from a study of T cell repertoires in cytomegalovirus infection. Across the study: Well-studied HLA-B-restricted epitopes and recently identified HLA-C-restricted epitopes of CMV were both used in the study. Public signatures in TCR beta pointed to CMV infection and matching HLA type.

Points on this clonotype: Its antigen is unknown.

Study observations and caveats: Public TCR beta family frequency separated CMV-and-HLA carriers, including in an independent cohort. Predominance within the ex vivo response was attributable to HLA-C-restricted CMV-specific TCR beta clonotypes.

V dropped 3 bases and J dropped 6 bases, with 20 bases sitting between them. Germline CDR1 and CDR2: KGHSH and LQKENI. The CDR3 totals 16 residues. TCRdb ran MiXCR on the reads and lists one entry per CDR3 protein. The sample includes some 920,000 distinct CDR3 sequences, 30% to 40% of them seen just once. J is TRBJ1-2 and V is TRBV18, with D possibly matching TRBD1 (5 bases). The TCR sequence derives from a human donor in good health (CMV status not recorded). Some clones in this sample may be carry-over from other donors' samples. The input for sequencing was cultured CD8+ T cells from PBMCs, taken from culture after CMV antigen stimulation. The CDR3 is CASSPVAWGDEDGYTF. The CDR3 DNA reads as TGTGCCAGCTCACCCGTGGCATGGGGCGATGAAGATGGCTACACCTTC.